The 29 T cell receptor beta chains in this list originate from one sample, sequenced in a study of T cells in Graves' hyperthyroidism and ophthalmopathy. The investigators amplified TCR beta CDR3 regions from RNA transcripts. During a first-round RT-PCR of the TCR CDR3, the HTBI primer set was used. TCRdb reprocessed the multiplex PCR reads with MiXCR, giving one entry per CDR3 protein. The sample has around 610,000 distinct CDR3 sequences, about 15% seen once; the top ten hold 4.3%. Material for sequencing was blood. The source of these receptors is a woman in her forties with Graves' ophthalmopathy.

Ten or more counts support this clonotype. V and J are TRBV27 and TRBJ2-2; 14 bases are a match to TRBD2. The junction had 18 bases not matched to a gene; V was cut back by 7 bases and J by 11 bases. The CDR3 consists of 18 residues. Germline CDR1 reads MNHEY; CDR2 reads SMNVEV (reference sequence). The DNA of the CDR3 is TGTGCCAGCACAAAAGGGCAAGGACAGGGACTAGCGGGAGCCGAGCTGTTTTTT. Its translation is CASTKGQGQGLAGAELFF.

The sample holds many counts of this clonotype. This sequence joins TRBV14 and TRBJ1-6; 8 bases are shared with TRBD1. This CDR3 comprises 16 residues. CDR1 and CDR2 (germline): SGHDN, FVKESK. Trimming at V came to 3 bases and at J to 8 bases, leaving 9 bases not matched to a gene. CDR3 amino acids: CASSQTPDRDDSPLHF. DNA of the CDR3: TGTGCCAGCAGCCAGACCCCGGACAGGGATGATTCACCCCTCCACTTT.

This clonotype was recorded at least ten times. V is TRBV12-3 or TRBV12-4 and J is TRBJ2-2; possibly TRBD2 for D (5 bases). The V gene lost 4 bases and the J gene lost 3 bases, with 9 bases spanning the gap. CDR3 length equals 14 residues. The CDR3 reads CASSSTTYTGELFF. The CDR3 DNA sequence: TGTGCCAGCAGTTCGACTACCTACACCGGGGAGCTGTTTTTT.

The gene calls are TRBV18 and TRBJ1-6; unclear D gene. The CDR3 runs to 15 residues. Germline CDR1 and CDR2: KGHSH and LQKENI. V was cut by 2 bases and J by 7 bases, with 12 bases left in between. Written as DNA, the CDR3 is TGTGCCAGCTCACCATCTGGAGGCGAGAATTCACCCCTCCACTTT. It specifies CASSPSGGENSPLHF.

This clonotype was observed at least ten times. The J gene is TRBJ1-5, the V gene TRBV6-5; D is unclear. The CDR3 is 14 amino acids. Germline V gives CDR1 MNHEY, CDR2 SVGAGI. V lost 2 bases to trimming and J lost 4 bases, with 9 bases between them. CDR3 nucleotide sequence: TGTGCCAGCAGTTACAGGGCAGTTAATCAGCCCCAGCATTTT. Amino acids: CASSYRAVNQPQHF.

This clonotype occurred many times. This sequence joins TRBV19 and TRBJ2-7; 9 bases match TRBD1. Germline V CDR1 and CDR2: LNHDA, SQIVND (reference sequence). The V and J ends lost 5 bases and 7 bases, in that order; junction bases with no gene match: 12. The CDR3 covers 15 residues. Written as DNA, the CDR3 is TGTGCCAGTAGTCCCGGGACAGGGCCTATGGGGGAGCAGTACTTC. It codes for CASSPGTGPMGEQYF.

This clonotype has ten or more counts. The chain couples TRBV18 to TRBJ1-1; tentative D call: TRBD1 (5 bases). The CDR3 loop spans 14 amino acids. Germline CDR1 is KGHSH and CDR2 is LQKENI. V was clipped by 4 bases and J by 0 bases, with 9 bases between them. CDR3 amino acids: CASSLRVMNTEAFF. The CDR3 DNA is TGTGCCAGCTCACTCAGGGTGATGAACACTGAAGCTTTCTTT.

This clonotype showed up many times. The V gene is TRBV12-3 or TRBV12-4, the J gene TRBJ1-2, with D unclear. The CDR3 sequence is 15 residues long. V was pared by 6 bases and J by 3 bases, with 17 bases between. The CDR3 sequence: CASRIDLRGDYGYTF. The CDR3 DNA follows: TGTGCCAGCAGGATAGATCTTCGCGGGGACTATGGCTACACCTTC.

This clonotype was recorded at least ten times. V and J are TRBV12-3 or TRBV12-4 and TRBJ2-5, with D perhaps matching TRBD2 (6 bases). Trimming stripped 5 bases from V and 3 bases from J, with 10 bases between. CDR3 size: 13 residues. The CDR3 loop reads CASSREPEETQYF. CDR3 sequence (DNA): TGTGCCAGCAGTCGGGAGCCGGAAGAGACCCAGTACTTC.

This clonotype was seen ten or more times. The V gene is TRBV27, the J gene TRBJ1-2, with a weak D call TRBD1 (6 bases). Looked up from germline, CDR1 is MNHEY and CDR2 is SMNVEV (reference sequence). The CDR3 consists of 16 residues. Trimming took 4 bases from V and 5 from J, leaving 20 bases between them. CDR3 residues: CASSSAGGRGRYGYTF. The CDR3 region has the DNA TGTGCCAGCAGTTCCGCCGGCGGCCGGGGGCGGTATGGCTACACCTTC.

This clonotype was recorded at least ten times. The chain links TRBV6-5 to TRBJ2-7; 11 nucleotides line up with TRBD2. V was clipped by 6 bases and J by 4 bases; unmatched bases: 5. The CDR3 consists of 14 residues. CDR1 MNHEY and CDR2 SVGAGI come from the germline V gene. CDR3 in DNA: TGTGCCAGCAGACTAGCGGGAGATCAATACGAGCAGTACTTC. Translated, it gives CASRLAGDQYEQYF.

This clonotype was seen repeatedly, ten times or more. J is TRBJ2-7 and V is TRBV20-1, with 9 bases matching TRBD2. Germline V gives CDR1 DFQATT, CDR2 SNEGSKA (reference sequence). The CDR3 contains 16 residues. Trimming removed 2 bases from V and 3 bases from J; junction bases left unmatched: 11. CDR3 sequence: CSARPPVREGHYEQYF. CDR3 DNA: TGCAGTGCTAGACCTCCTGTGCGGGAGGGACACTACGAGCAGTACTTC.

This clonotype was observed at least ten times. The rearrangement uses TRBV12-3 or TRBV12-4 and TRBJ1-1; D is unresolved. CDR3 length: 15 amino acids. V shed 2 bases and J shed 0 bases, with 10 bases lying between them. CDR3 region: CASSLTAFMNTEAFF. The CDR3 DNA is TGTGCCAGCAGTTTAACAGCCTTCATGAACACTGAAGCTTTCTTT.

This chain connects TRBV4-1 to TRBJ2-2; D is perhaps TRBD1 or TRBD2 (5 bases each). Germline assignment: CDR1 MGHRA and CDR2 YSYEKL. V was clipped by 4 bases and J by 3 bases, with 12 bases between them. The CDR3 is made up of 15 amino acids. The CDR3 region has the DNA TGCGCCAGCAGCCGGGGACCGCAGGACACCGGGGAGCTGTTTTTT. This gives the protein CASSRGPQDTGELFF.

The chain carries TRBV7-2 and TRBJ2-5; 11 bases fit TRBD2. The CDR3 spans 16 residues. Trimming cost V 5 bases and J 1 base; bases outside gene matches: 6. Germline values: CDR1 SGHTA, CDR2 FQGNSA. CDR3 coding DNA: TGTGCCAGCAGCCTAAGACTAGCGGGGTCCCAAGAGACCCAGTACTTC. Its protein is CASSLRLAGSQETQYF.

This clonotype has a count of ten or more. This chain links TRBV6-2 or TRBV6-3 with TRBJ2-7; TRBD1 aligns across 8 bases. CDR1 is MNHEY and CDR2 is SVGEGT in the germline V gene. Trimming removed 0 bases from V and 3 bases from J; junction bases left unmatched: 7. CDR3 length equals 16 residues. CDR3 sequence: CASSYSDRGGLYEQYF. CDR3 nucleotides: TGTGCCAGCAGTTACTCAGACAGGGGTGGTCTCTACGAGCAGTACTTC.

This clonotype was found a few times. The chain carries TRBV6-5 and TRBJ2-7; perhaps TRBD2 as D (5 bases). The CDR3 consists of 14 residues. In germline, CDR1 is MNHEY, CDR2 SVGAGI. V lost 4 bases, J lost 2 bases, and 12 bases lay in between. This CDR3 is CASSSPPRAYEQYF. The CDR3 nucleotides read TGTGCCAGCAGTTCCCCTCCGCGGGCCTACGAGCAGTACTTC.

This clonotype was detected many times. The genes are TRBV30 and TRBJ1-3; D gene uncertain. The V end lost 3 bases, the J end lost 4 bases, and 10 bases lay between the germline ends. The germline V gene encodes CDR1 GTSNPN and CDR2 SVGIG (reference sequence). The CDR3 runs to 13 residues. The CDR3 DNA is TGTGCCTGGAGCCCGGGTCCCGGAAACACCATATATTTT. It yields the protein CAWSPGPGNTIYF.

The chain has TRBV5-1 and TRBJ2-7; D gene ambiguous. CDR1 and CDR2 from the germline V gene are SGHRS and YFSETQ. The V gene lost 1 base and the J gene lost 6 bases, with 11 bases spanning the gap. The CDR3 is 13 amino acids. CDR3: CASSLITAGEQYF. CDR3 bases: TGCGCCAGCAGCTTGATAACGGCTGGCGAGCAGTACTTC.

This clonotype was counted ten times or more. The gene calls are TRBV12-3 or TRBV12-4 and TRBJ2-5, with 8 bases fitting TRBD2. The CDR3 has 15 amino acids. The trim removed 2 bases at V and 2 bases at J, leaving 4 bases unmatched. In nucleotides, the CDR3 is TGTGCCAGCAGTTTAATCGGGGGGGGGCAAGAGACCCAGTACTTC. Translation: CASSLIGGGQETQYF.

This clonotype has a count of ten or more. The chain links TRBV6-2 or TRBV6-3 to TRBJ2-7; 11 positions match TRBD1. Germline lookup yields CDR1 MNHEY and CDR2 SVGEGT. The trim removed 6 bases at V and 5 bases at J, leaving 15 bases unmatched. This CDR3 region has 17 residues. DNA for the CDR3: TGTGCCAGCAGCCCCCTGGACAGGGGGCTCCGAGGGAACGAGCAGTACTTC. It yields the protein CASSPLDRGLRGNEQYF.

This clonotype was detected ten times or more. V gene TRBV7-8 combines with J gene TRBJ1-1; D may be TRBD1 (6 bases). Germline V gene lookup returns CDR1 SGHVS and CDR2 FQNEAQ. CDR3 length equals 15 residues. With 5 bases removed from V and 0 bases from J, the gap between germline ends came to 13 bases. Written as DNA, the CDR3 is TGTGCCAGCAGCCGCGGACAGCACATGAACACTGAAGCTTTCTTT. This encodes CASSRGQHMNTEAFF.

CDR3 DNA sequence: TGTGCCACCAGCAGAGACCGGTTGGCTGGAAACACCATATATTTT. The encoded protein is CATSRDRLAGNTIYF. The V and J genes are TRBV15 and TRBJ1-3; no firm D call. V was pared by 0 bases and J by 2 bases, with 8 bases between. Germline-derived CDR1 and CDR2 are LNHNV and YYDKDF (reference sequence). This CDR3 contains 15 residues.

This clonotype was picked up many times. The chain has TRBV27 and TRBJ1-6, with D unresolved. Germline V gene lookup returns CDR1 MNHEY and CDR2 SMNVEV (reference sequence). V lost 5 bases and J 7 bases, leaving 18 bases between the germline ends. The CDR3 is made up of 16 amino acids. CDR3 DNA: TGTGCCAGCAGTCAACACCCCGGGTTCTCAAATTCACCCCTCCACTTT. It is translated as CASSQHPGFSNSPLHF.

This clonotype was recorded at least ten times. The chain joins TRBV11-3 to TRBJ1-3; D gene ambiguous. Trimming took 3 bases from V and 4 from J, leaving 7 bases between them. The germline gives CDR1 SGHNT, CDR2 YENEEA. The CDR3 length is 13 residues. For the CDR3, the DNA is TGTGCCAGCAGCTTCAGGAGGGGAAACACCATATATTTT. Translated: CASSFRRGNTIYF.

This clonotype has ten or more counts. A much larger clone lies a single base off, so this may be a read error. The chain carries TRBV13 and TRBJ1-1; the D gene is possibly TRBD1 (5 bases). This CDR3 spans 14 amino acids. Germline CDR1 and CDR2: PRHDT and FYEKMQ (reference sequence). The CDR3 DNA is TGTGCCGGCAGCTTAGACAGCATGAACACTGAAGCTTTCTTT. Encoded protein: CAGSLDSMNTEAFF. Full variable domain (remainder filled in from reference TRBV13 and TRBJ1-1): AAGVIQSPRHLIKEKRETATLKCYPIPRHDTVYWYQQGPGQDPQFLISFYEKMQSDKGSIPDRFSAQQFSDYHSELNMSSLELGDSALYFCAGSLDSMNTEAFFGQGTRLTVV.

This chain uses TRBV6-2 or TRBV6-3 with TRBJ1-1; D is possibly TRBD1 (5 bases). CDR1 is MNHEY and CDR2 is SVGEGT in the germline V gene. Trimming took off 6 bases at V and 4 bases at J, with 12 bases between the two ends. The CDR3 length is 13 residues. CDR3 DNA: TGTGCCAGCAGAAGGGGAATGGGCACTGAAGCTTTCTTT. Translation gives CASRRGMGTEAFF.

This clonotype was found many times. This chain joins TRBV12-3 or TRBV12-4 and TRBJ2-2; 8 nucleotides agree with TRBD1. V shed 3 bases, J shed 0 bases, and the junction held 3 bases outside the gene matches. This CDR3 comprises 16 residues. The CDR3 sequence: CASSLEDRANTGELFF. CDR3 DNA: TGTGCCAGCAGTTTGGAGGACAGGGCGAACACCGGGGAGCTGTTTTTT.

The V gene is TRBV28, the J gene TRBJ1-1; D gene uncertain. Trimming took 5 bases from V and 0 from J, leaving 13 bases between them. CDR3 size: 15 residues. The germline V gene has CDR1 MDHEN and CDR2 SYDVKM. CDR3 sequence: CASSVSSAMNTEAFF. The CDR3 coding sequence is TGTGCCAGCAGTGTTTCGTCAGCTATGAACACTGAAGCTTTCTTT. The full variable domain, its missing parts supplied by reference TRBV28 and TRBJ1-1, is DVKVTQSSRYLVKRTGEKVFLECVQDMDHENMFWYRQDPGLGLRLIYFSYDVKMKEKGDIPEGYSVSREKKERFSLILESASTNQTSMYLCASSVSSAMNTEAFFGQGTRLTVV.